These 7 T cell receptor beta chains were sequenced from one sample in a study of Ad26.COV2.S vaccination and SARS-CoV-2 variants. Profiling relied on immunoSEQ multiplex PCR, and the TCRdb table lists in-frame clones only, not all of them. Here the sample spans around 270,000 clones, approximately 90% being singletons. The treatment was: about 20 received Ad26.COV2.S at low or high dose, single or two shots; about 5 received placebo; per-sample allocation not given. After the first vaccine or placebo injection, samples were drawn on day 63. Sequenced material: peripheral blood, taken in a trial of Ad26.COV2.S vaccine versus placebo. These receptors originate from a person aged 18-65 years who received the Ad26.COV2.S COVID-19 vaccine or a placebo.

The chain recombines TRBV6-1 with TRBJ2-1; D unresolved. The CDR3 runs 15 residues. The V gene lost 0 bases and the J gene lost 5 bases, with 11 bases spanning the gap. CDR1 MNHNS and CDR2 SASEGT come from the germline V gene. The CDR3 sequence: CASSEAGGFNNEQFF. CDR3 sequence (DNA): TGTGCCAGCAGTGAAGCGGGTGGGTTCAACAATGAGCAGTTCTTC.

This clone showed up just a few times. DNA of the CDR3: TGTGCCAGCAGCTTAAGGCCCCTAGCGGGCGGCTACGAGCAGTACTTC. It codes for CASSLRPLAGGYEQYF. The rearrangement joins TRBV7-2 to TRBJ2-7; 8 bases fit TRBD2. After removal of 2 bases from V and 3 bases from J, the junction contained 9 bases not matched to a gene. Germline CDR1 reads SGHTA; CDR2 reads FQGNSA. The CDR3 spans 16 residues.

The chain employs TRBV5-8 and TRBJ2-1; 9 positions match TRBD2. CDR1 is SGHTS, CDR2 YDEGEE, per germline. With 0 bases clipped from V and 3 bases from J, the junction kept 4 bases outside the gene matches. CDR3 length equals 16 residues. CDR3 nucleotide sequence: TGTGCCAGCAGCTTGGCCTGGACTAGCGTCTACAATGAGCAGTTCTTC. This gives the protein CASSLAWTSVYNEQFF. The whole variable domain, remainder taken from reference TRBV5-8 and TRBJ2-1, is EAGVTQSPTHLIKTRGQQATLRCSPISGHTSVYWYQQALGLGLQFLLWYDEGEERNRGNFPPRFSGRQFPNYSSELNVNALELEDSALYLCASSLAWTSVYNEQFFGPGTRLTVL.

The rearrangement uses TRBV19 and TRBJ1-5; the D is unclear. Trimming took 4 bases from V and 1 from J, leaving 8 bases between them. The CDR3 contains 14 residues. Germline CDR1 and CDR2: LNHDA and SQIVND (reference sequence). The CDR3 sequence is CASSRGFSNQPQHF. The CDR3 region has the DNA TGTGCCAGTAGTAGAGGGTTCAGCAATCAGCCCCAGCATTTT.

CDR3 residues: CASSPLPASGAYNEQFF. In DNA, the CDR3 is TGTGCCAGCTCACCACTTCCGGCTAGCGGGGCGTACAATGAGCAGTTCTTC. This chain uses TRBV18 with TRBJ2-1; 9 positions match TRBD2. This CDR3 is 17 amino acids long. The germline gives CDR1 KGHSH, CDR2 LQKENI. V was clipped by 1 base and J by 4 bases; unmatched bases: 8.

This clone was picked up one time. V is TRBV7-3 and J is TRBJ2-6; the D is unclear. Deletions cut 3 bases from V and 0 bases from J, with 9 bases between. CDR3 length: 16 amino acids. Germline-derived CDR1 and CDR2 are SGHTA and FQGTGA. The CDR3: CASSFGRRSGANVLTF. CDR3 DNA: TGTGCCAGCAGCTTCGGTCGGCGCTCTGGGGCCAACGTCCTGACTTTC.

J is TRBJ2-1 and V is TRBV19; tentative D call: TRBD1 (6 bases). V lost 7 bases and J lost 4, with 11 bases in between. The length of the CDR3 is 13 residues. Per germline, CDR1 LNHDA and CDR2 SQIVND (reference sequence). The CDR3 spells CASNPTGYNEQFF. CDR3 in DNA: TGTGCCAGTAACCCTACAGGGTACAATGAGCAGTTCTTC.